This T cell receptor beta chain emerged from a study of OX40 agonist ivuxolimab in advanced cancers. Per germline, CDR1 LNHDA and CDR2 SQIVND (reference sequence). V gave up 4 bases and J gave up 5 bases; unmatched junction bases: 8. CDR3 length: 15 amino acids. TCRdb's copy holds only in-frame clones and misses some; the assay was immunoSEQ multiplex PCR. The table lists about 56,000 clones, around four fifths of them singletons. This TCR came from an adult with an advanced solid tumor such as melanoma, head and neck, liver or kidney cancer. This chain connects TRBV19 to TRBJ2-1; 7 bases line up with TRBD2. The source was CD4+ or CD8+ T cells sorted from blood, collected in a trial of the OX40 agonist ivuxolimab. CDR3 loop: CASSTGGSRNNEQFF. CDR3 in DNA: TGTGCCAGTAGTACCGGCGGGAGTAGGAACAATGAGCAGTTCTTC.